The 32 T cell receptor beta chains presented below share a single source sample, sequenced in a study of T cells in Graves' hyperthyroidism and ophthalmopathy. RNA transcripts were the template for amplifying TCR beta CDR3 regions. A first-round RT-PCR of the TCR CDR3 used the HTBI primer set. MiXCR, run by TCRdb on the multiplex PCR reads, gives a single entry per CDR3 protein. Among more than 450,000 distinct CDR3 sequences listed, about 15% were seen once. The sequencing sample was made of blood. The receptors were sampled from a woman between 40 and 50 years old with Graves' hyperthyroidism.

This clonotype occurred a few times. The chain joins TRBV4-1 to TRBJ2-7, with 11 positions matching TRBD1. This CDR3 comprises 17 residues. Germline V CDR1 and CDR2: MGHRA, YSYEKL. The V segment lost 4 bases and the J segment 2 bases; nucleotides outside the gene matches: 10. The CDR3 reads CASSRSGTGGSPYEQYF. The DNA of the CDR3 is TGCGCCAGCAGCCGGTCCGGGACAGGGGGTTCCCCCTACGAGCAGTACTTC.

The chain uses TRBV9 and TRBJ2-3; the match to TRBD1 covers 7 bases. The CDR3 consists of 16 residues. The V segment lost 2 bases and the J segment 4 bases; nucleotides outside the gene matches: 10. The germline V gene has CDR1 SGDLS and CDR2 YYNGEE. This CDR3 is CASSVPSEGGSDTQYF. The CDR3 coding sequence is TGTGCCAGCAGCGTCCCGAGTGAAGGGGGCTCAGATACGCAGTATTTT.

The sample holds a few counts of this clonotype. CDR3 sequence: CASTLAGSYEQYF. The CDR3 bases are TGCGCCAGCACCCTGGCCGGATCCTACGAGCAGTACTTC. This chain connects TRBV10-2 to TRBJ2-7; D remains ambiguous. The germline gives CDR1 WSHSY, CDR2 SAAADI. The CDR3 has 13 amino acids. With 7 bases removed from V and 1 base from J, the gap between germline ends came to 11 bases.

This clonotype was seen at least ten times. The gene calls are TRBV3-1 and TRBJ2-3; D ambiguous. Deletions cut 3 bases from V and 4 bases from J, with 5 bases between. The CDR3 is 12 residues long. CDR1 is LGHDT, CDR2 YNNKEL, per germline (reference sequence). For the CDR3, the DNA is TGTGCCAGCAGCCAGGGCCCAGATACGCAGTATTTT. Protein: CASSQGPDTQYF.

This clonotype showed up just a few times. The chain links TRBV28 to TRBJ1-6; tentatively, D is TRBD1 (5 bases). The germline gives CDR1 MDHEN, CDR2 SYDVKM. The CDR3 covers 17 residues. Trimming cost V 1 base and J 6 bases, with 16 bases left between them. CDR3 sequence reads: CASSLFIRGSLNSPLHF. The CDR3 DNA reads as TGTGCCAGCAGTTTATTCATCCGGGGGTCCCTTAATTCACCCCTCCACTTT.

This clonotype occurred a few times. The chain employs TRBV19 and TRBJ1-4; D uncertain. The CDR3 covers 14 residues. Per germline, CDR1 LNHDA and CDR2 SQIVND (reference sequence). V gave up 6 bases and J gave up 0 bases, with 8 bases separating them. The CDR3 DNA reads as TGTGCCAGTAGCGCGGAATCAACTAATGAAAAACTGTTTTTT. Translating gives CASSAESTNEKLFF.

This clonotype was picked up a small number of times. The CDR3, as DNA: TGCAGTGCTAGAGATGACCGGGGACGATACAATGAGCAGTTCTTC. Translation gives CSARDDRGRYNEQFF. The rearrangement uses TRBV20-1 and TRBJ2-1; either TRBD1 or TRBD2 may fit D (5 bases each). Germline V CDR1 and CDR2: DFQATT, SNEGSKA (reference sequence). V dropped 0 bases and J dropped 4 bases, with 13 bases sitting between them. The CDR3 loop spans 15 amino acids.

The V and J genes are TRBV3-1 and TRBJ1-2; D ambiguous. This CDR3 is 13 amino acids long. Germline V gene data show CDR1 as LGHDT and CDR2 as YNNKEL (reference sequence). V was pared by 4 bases and J by 6 bases, with 12 bases between. CDR3 loop: CASSPAGRHGYTF. CDR3 DNA sequence: TGTGCCAGCAGCCCCGCTGGACGGCATGGCTACACCTTC.

The genes are TRBV11-2 and TRBJ1-1, with D maybe TRBD1 (5 bases). V was clipped by 4 bases and J by 1 base, with 10 bases between them. CDR1 and CDR2 (germline): SGHAT, FQNNGV. The CDR3 runs 14 residues. In DNA form, the CDR3 reads TGTGCCAGCAGCTGGGACGGCCGGAACACTGAAGCTTTCTTT. The encoded protein is CASSWDGRNTEAFF.

This clonotype was seen repeatedly, ten times or more. The gene calls are TRBV28 and TRBJ2-2; TRBD2 aligns across 13 bases. The junction had 7 bases not matched to a gene; V was cut back by 5 bases and J by 4 bases. CDR1 is MDHEN and CDR2 is SYDVKM in the germline V gene. The CDR3 extends over 17 amino acids. The CDR3 region is CASSPRTSGRFTGELFF. CDR3 in DNA: TGTGCCAGCAGTCCCAGGACTAGCGGGAGATTCACCGGGGAGCTGTTTTTT.

There are a few counts of this clonotype. This rearrangement joins TRBV19 to TRBJ2-5; the D gene is possibly TRBD2 (6 bases). The CDR3 contains 16 residues. The germline V gene has CDR1 LNHDA and CDR2 SQIVND (reference sequence). V was pared by 1 base and J by 5 bases, with 17 bases between. The CDR3 coding sequence is TGTGCCAGTAGTATAGTAAGGAGCGGGCCTGGCGAGACCCAGTACTTC. Translating it yields CASSIVRSGPGETQYF.

V is TRBV7-9 and J is TRBJ1-1, with D tentatively TRBD1 (5 bases). This CDR3 spans 14 amino acids. Germline V CDR1 and CDR2: SEHNR, FQNEAQ (reference sequence). V was clipped by 1 base and J by 7 bases, with 13 bases between them. CDR3 amino acids: CASSLEGRAFEAFF. In DNA form, the CDR3 reads TGTGCCAGCAGCTTAGAGGGGAGGGCCTTTGAAGCTTTCTTT.

This clonotype was seen ten or more times. The gene calls are TRBV6-1 and TRBJ2-5; D may correspond to TRBD1 or TRBD2 (5 bases each). This CDR3 has 17 amino acids. Looked up from germline, CDR1 is MNHNS and CDR2 is SASEGT. V gave up 5 bases and J gave up 4 bases, with 23 bases separating them. The CDR3 protein is CASSYGGESLSGETQYF. For the CDR3, the DNA is TGTGCCAGCAGTTATGGGGGAGAGAGTTTGTCGGGAGAGACCCAGTACTTC.

The chain joins TRBV19 to TRBJ1-2, with unresolved D. CDR1 and CDR2 (germline): LNHDA, SQIVND (reference sequence). The CDR3 runs 13 residues. V lost 4 bases to trimming and J lost 2 bases, with 8 bases between them. The CDR3 bases are TGTGCCAGTAGTAACGGACGGAACTATGGCTACACCTTC. Amino acid sequence: CASSNGRNYGYTF.

This clonotype has ten or more counts. The chain carries TRBV12-3 or TRBV12-4 and TRBJ1-5; no clear D. The CDR3 is 15 residues long. V was cut by 5 bases and J by 0 bases, with 11 bases left in between. CDR3 coding DNA: TGTGCCAGCAGTGAGGGTGATTATAGCAATCAGCCCCAGCATTTT. It encodes CASSEGDYSNQPQHF.

At least ten counts were recorded for this clonotype. V is TRBV6-1 and J is TRBJ1-1, with D maybe TRBD1 (5 bases). Germline loops: CDR1 MNHNS, CDR2 SASEGT. The CDR3 contains 13 residues. V was cut by 6 bases and J by 10 bases, with 18 bases left in between. CDR3 DNA sequence: TGTGCCAGCAGCGAGATAACCAGGGTACGAGCTTTCTTT. Protein product: CASSEITRVRAFF.

This clonotype appeared a few times. The J gene is TRBJ2-5, the V gene TRBV5-1; 14 bases fit TRBD2. Germline loops: CDR1 SGHRS, CDR2 YFSETQ. V trimming: 4 bases; J trimming: 4 bases; junction bases outside the gene matches: 6. CDR3 length equals 16 residues. CDR3 region: CASSPGTSGRLETQYF. In nucleotides, the CDR3 is TGCGCCAGCAGCCCTGGGACTAGCGGGAGATTAGAGACCCAGTACTTC.

This clonotype was recorded many times. The chain is built from TRBV11-1 and TRBJ2-7, with 7 positions matching TRBD2. Germline V gene data show CDR1 as SGHAT and CDR2 as FQDESV (reference sequence). With 4 bases clipped from V and 6 bases from J, the junction kept 9 bases outside the gene matches. CDR3 length equals 14 residues. For the CDR3, the DNA is TGTGCCAGCAGCTCCATTGTAGCGGGCGGCGAGCAGTACTTC. Amino acid sequence: CASSSIVAGGEQYF.

This clonotype was detected many times. The V gene is TRBV5-1, the J gene TRBJ1-2; D not certain. The V end lost 0 bases, the J end lost 8 bases, and 11 bases lay between the germline ends. The CDR3 has 13 amino acids. The germline CDR1 and CDR2 sequences are SGHRS and YFSETQ. CDR3 sequence: CASSLAGMGGYTF. The DNA for the CDR3 is TGCGCCAGCAGCTTGGCGGGCATGGGGGGCTACACCTTC.

This clonotype was observed at least ten times. The chain carries TRBV15 and TRBJ2-1; 7 nucleotides match TRBD2. This CDR3 comprises 17 residues. J was trimmed by 9 bases and V by 0 bases; bases with no gene match: 14. The germline gives CDR1 LNHNV, CDR2 YYDKDF (reference sequence). The CDR3 DNA is TGTGCCACCAGCAGAGATCTCGAAACTAGCGAATTTTTTGAGCAGTTCTTC. This translates into CATSRDLETSEFFEQFF.

This clonotype was found many times. CDR3 in amino acids: CASRQAGGPSGEQFF. The CDR3 DNA sequence: TGTGCCAGCAGGCAAGCGGGAGGGCCCTCGGGTGAGCAGTTCTTC. This chain connects TRBV12-3 or TRBV12-4 to TRBJ2-1; 10 nucleotides line up with TRBD2. The CDR3 runs to 15 residues. V dropped 6 bases and J dropped 9; count of bases not matched to a gene: 11.

This clonotype was seen ten or more times. This chain's CDR3 is CASSQAVAGTYNEQFF. The CDR3 DNA sequence: TGCGCCAGCAGCCAGGCCGTGGCAGGGACCTACAATGAGCAGTTCTTC. This chain uses TRBV5-1 with TRBJ2-1; perhaps TRBD1 as D (5 bases). V lost 4 bases and J lost 2, with 16 bases in between. The CDR3 has 16 residues. Germline CDR1 is SGHRS and CDR2 is YFSETQ. The whole variable domain, remainder taken from reference TRBV5-1 and TRBJ2-1, is KAGVTQTPRYLIKTRGQQVTLSCSPISGHRSVSWYQQTPGQGLQFLFEYFSETQRNKGNFPGRFSGRQFSNSRSEMNVSTLELGDSALYLCASSQAVAGTYNEQFFGPGTRLTVL.

This clonotype was recorded many times. The chain links TRBV2 to TRBJ2-5; D is unclear. Trimming pared 6 bases from V and 2 bases from J, leaving 7 bases between. The CDR3 is 12 residues long. Looked up from germline, CDR1 is SNHLY and CDR2 is FYNNEI. The CDR3 nucleotides are TGTGCCAGCAGGCCGGATCAAGAGACCCAGTACTTC. It specifies CASRPDQETQYF. Supplemented by reference TRBV2 and TRBJ2-5, the full variable domain reads EPEVTQTPSHQVTQMGQEVILRCVPISNHLYFYWYRQILGQKVEFLVSFYNNEISEKSEIFDDQFSVERPDGSNFTLKIRSTKLEDSAMYFCASRPDQETQYFGPGTRLLVL.

A few counts support this clonotype. The CDR3 region has the DNA TGTGCCAGCAGCCGGGGGCGGGGGAGCACAGATACGCAGTATTTT. This sequence encodes CASSRGRGSTDTQYF. The gene calls are TRBV28 and TRBJ2-3; D is possibly TRBD2 (7 bases). Trimming removed 6 bases from V and 0 bases from J, with 13 bases in between. Germline CDR1 is MDHEN and CDR2 is SYDVKM. The CDR3 spans 15 residues.

This clonotype occurred many times. The CDR3 region is CASSQDYLAGDYEQYF. The DNA for the CDR3 is TGTGCCAGCAGCCAAGATTACCTAGCGGGAGACTACGAGCAGTACTTC. The J gene is TRBJ2-7, the V gene TRBV3-1; 10 bases map to TRBD2. CDR1 LGHDT and CDR2 YNNKEL come from the germline V gene (reference sequence). CDR3 length equals 16 residues. The V and J ends lost 0 bases and 3 bases, in that order; junction bases with no gene match: 5.

This clonotype was seen a handful of times. The chain employs TRBV7-6 and TRBJ1-4; no definite D call. Trimming took off 6 bases at V and 7 bases at J, with 18 bases between the two ends. Germline V gene sequence: CDR1 SGHVS, CDR2 FNYEAQ. The CDR3 has 15 amino acids. The CDR3 here is CASSPSGGRSEKLFF. CDR3 DNA sequence: TGTGCCAGCAGTCCCAGCGGAGGACGGAGTGAAAAACTGTTTTTT.

This clonotype was recorded at least ten times. The V gene is TRBV6-1, the J gene TRBJ2-2, with 10 positions matching TRBD1. Germline CDR1 MNHNS, CDR2 SASEGT. V lost 8 bases to trimming and J lost 3 bases; unmatched junction nucleotides: 12. The CDR3 length is 17 residues. CDR3 coding DNA: TGTGCCAGCTTACCCCCCGAGGGACAGGGGTACACCGGGGAGCTGTTTTTT. Protein: CASLPPEGQGYTGELFF.

This clonotype was seen a few times. V and J are TRBV5-1 and TRBJ2-6; D could derive from TRBD1 or TRBD2 (5 bases each). V lost 7 bases and J 1 base, leaving 9 bases between the germline ends. Germline lookup yields CDR1 SGHRS and CDR2 YFSETQ. The CDR3 length is 14 residues. The CDR3, as DNA: TGCGCCAGCGAGAGGGGATCTGGGGCCAACGTCCTGACTTTC. Amino acid sequence: CASERGSGANVLTF.

The chain couples TRBV28 to TRBJ1-6; D remains unclear. V lost 8 bases and J 10 bases, leaving 15 bases between the germline ends. Germline V CDR1 and CDR2: MDHEN, SYDVKM. CDR3 length: 13 residues. In nucleotides, the CDR3 is TGTGCCAGCTGGGCCTTACTGGGGTCACCCCTCCACTTT. Translating it yields CASWALLGSPLHF.

The rearrangement uses TRBV19 and TRBJ1-1; D may be TRBD1 (6 bases). Germline-derived CDR1 and CDR2 are LNHDA and SQIVND (reference sequence). V was clipped by 9 bases and J by 4 bases, with 27 bases between them. The CDR3 is 17 amino acids. The CDR3 nucleotides read TGTGCCAGCCGAACTGCGGCGCTCCGGGGGCGTATCACTGAAGCTTTCTTT. The encoded protein is CASRTAALRGRITEAFF.

Concerning this clonotype: A much larger clone differs by one base, so this may be a read error. The chain links TRBV3-1 to TRBJ1-3; TRBD1 agrees at 7 bases. The J segment lost 4 bases and the V segment lost 0 bases, leaving 6 bases of the junction unmatched. Germline V CDR1 and CDR2: LGHDT, YNNKEL (reference sequence). The CDR3 is made up of 16 amino acids. CDR3 DNA sequence: TGTGCCAGCAGCCAAGATAGGGCAGGGGGAGGAAACACCATATATTTT. This sequence encodes CASSQDRAGGGNTIYF.

The V and J genes are TRBV19 and TRBJ1-1, with D possibly TRBD1 on 5 matching bases. Germline V lookup: CDR1 LNHDA, CDR2 SQIVND (reference sequence). V lost 6 bases to trimming and J lost 4 bases, with 15 bases between them. CDR3 length: 14 residues. The CDR3 DNA follows: TGTGCCAGTAGACGGGGGAGAGAAGGCACTGAAGCTTTCTTT. This encodes CASRRGREGTEAFF.